Presented here are 8 T cell receptor beta chains from one specimen sequenced in a study of graft-versus-host responses after intestinal transplantation. This table comes from immunoSEQ multiplex PCR, and its TCRdb copy is limited to in-frame clones, with some not included. The profile shows 90,000 to 120,000 clones, roughly 90% of them singletons. No cognate antigen is known for these TCRs. The sequencing here drew on unstimulated CD4+ T cells sorted from spleen or lymph node cells, taken before transplant. All receptors come from a human donor who was the organ donor for an intestinal transplant.

The J gene is TRBJ2-7, the V gene TRBV12-5; the D is unclear. Germline CDR1 reads LGHNT; CDR2 reads FRNRAP. Trimming shortened V by 4 bases and J by 3 bases, and 10 bases separated the two germline ends. The CDR3 runs to 13 residues. The chain's CDR3 is CASGSDSVYEQYF. The CDR3 nucleotides read TGTGCTAGTGGTTCCGACTCGGTCTACGAGCAGTACTTC.

V is TRBV6-1 and J is TRBJ1-2, with D possibly being TRBD1 (6 bases). The germline CDR1 and CDR2 sequences are MNHNS and SASEGT. V was trimmed by 5 bases and J by 3 bases, leaving 13 bases between them. The CDR3 has 14 amino acids. The CDR3, as DNA: TGTGCCAGCAGTACAATCGACAGGTACTATGGCTACACCTTC. Protein: CASSTIDRYYGYTF.

The chain recombines TRBV5-1 with TRBJ2-7; 8 bases are shared with TRBD1. V dropped 4 bases and J dropped 2; count of bases not matched to a gene: 5. This CDR3 is 14 amino acids long. Germline V gene lookup returns CDR1 SGHRS and CDR2 YFSETQ. The CDR3: CASSSRGLTYEQYF. As DNA, the CDR3 is TGCGCCAGCAGCAGCAGGGGGCTGACCTACGAGCAGTACTTC.

CDR3 region: CASSPTRITSTDTQYF. In DNA, the CDR3 is TGTGCCAGCAGCCCGACTCGAATAACCTCCACGGATACGCAGTATTTT. The chain uses TRBV7-9 and TRBJ2-3, with D uncertain. The V gene's germline CDR1 is SEHNR and CDR2 FQNEAQ (reference sequence). This CDR3 contains 16 residues. The V end lost 5 bases, the J end lost 6 bases, and 21 bases lay between the germline ends.

This clone was recorded once. The CDR3 protein is CASSVGTSNEQFF. CDR3 coding DNA: TGTGCCAGCAGCGTAGGGACTAGCAATGAGCAGTTCTTC. This chain connects TRBV9 to TRBJ2-1; 7 bases fit TRBD2. The CDR3 covers 13 residues. Germline lookup yields CDR1 SGDLS and CDR2 YYNGEE. Trimming removed 0 bases from V and 6 bases from J; junction bases left unmatched: 0.

This rearrangement joins TRBV6-6 to TRBJ1-6; D ambiguous. CDR1 MNHNY and CDR2 SVGAGI come from the germline V gene (reference sequence). The CDR3 contains 16 residues. V dropped 2 bases and J dropped 5 bases, with 13 bases sitting between them. The CDR3 nucleotides read TGTGCCAGCAGTTACGAAGCCGTGGGAGATAATTCACCCCTCCACTTT. This encodes CASSYEAVGDNSPLHF.

The chain uses TRBV5-6 and TRBJ1-1; a weak D match, TRBD1 (6 bases). Between the trimmed V and J ends, which lost 7 bases and 1 base, there was a span of 14 bases. Germline CDR1 is SGHDT and CDR2 is YYEEEE. CDR3 length: 14 amino acids. The CDR3 DNA is TGTGCCAGCGGGTTGGGGGGCAGGAACACTGAAGCTTTCTTT. This encodes CASGLGGRNTEAFF.

V is TRBV7-2 and J is TRBJ2-3; TRBD2 might be the D (6 bases). Per the germline V gene, CDR1 is SGHTA and CDR2 is FQGNSA. Trimming stripped 6 bases from V and 4 bases from J, with 11 bases between. This CDR3 has 13 residues. In DNA, the CDR3 is TGTGCCAGCAGGCGGGGTGGAGCAGATACGCAGTATTTT. It yields the protein CASRRGGADTQYF. Full variable domain (outside the CDR3, taken from reference TRBV7-2 and TRBJ2-3): GAGVSQSPSNKVTEKGKDVELRCDPISGHTALYWYRQSLGQGLEFLIYFQGNSAPDKSGLPSDRFSAERTGGSVSTLTIQRTQQEDSAVYLCASRRGGADTQYFGPGTRLTVL.